The 4 T cell receptor beta chains below were found in one sample sequenced in a study of blood T cell repertoires in COVID-19. Produced via immunoSEQ multiplex PCR; TCRdb's table is partial and in-frame only. Among approximately 190,000 clones, less than 90% were seen once, and the ten largest hold about 3.3%. The sequenced sample was PBMCs or T cells enriched from blood (not recorded which). These receptors were collected from a woman in her 30s who had been exposed to COVID-19.

The V and J genes are TRBV9 and TRBJ2-7; perhaps TRBD2 as D (6 bases). CDR1 and CDR2 (germline): SGDLS, YYNGEE. V gave up 0 bases and J gave up 6 bases, with 13 bases separating them. The CDR3 loop spans 14 amino acids. Here the CDR3 DNA reads TGTGCCAGCAGCGTAGGGGTAACTAGCTCCGAGCAGTACTTC. Protein sequence: CASSVGVTSSEQYF.

The chain combines TRBV11-2 with TRBJ2-5; TRBD2 matches at 7 bases. The CDR3 spans 14 residues. Germline CDR1 reads SGHAT; CDR2 reads FQNNGV. V dropped 4 bases and J dropped 3; count of bases not matched to a gene: 5. This chain's CDR3 is CASSSSGEKETQYF. The CDR3, as DNA: TGTGCCAGCAGCTCTAGCGGAGAAAAAGAGACCCAGTACTTC.

V gene TRBV5-1 combines with J gene TRBJ2-3, with TRBD2 matching over 7 bases. The CDR3 runs to 15 residues. Germline CDR1 and CDR2: SGHRS and YFSETQ. J lost 0 bases, V lost 2 bases, and 3 bases had no gene match. The CDR3 loop reads CASSFGGTSTDTQYF. CDR3 DNA sequence: TGCGCCAGCAGCTTCGGGGGGACTAGCACAGATACGCAGTATTTT.

CDR3 bases: TGTGCCATCAAAGACAGGGTGGACTATAATTCACCCCTCCACTTT. Translating it yields CAIKDRVDYNSPLHF. The rearrangement links TRBV10-3 to TRBJ1-6; the match to TRBD1 covers 7 bases. Per germline, CDR1 ENHRY and CDR2 SYGVKD. The CDR3 length is 15 residues. Trimming removed 7 bases from V and 3 bases from J; junction bases left unmatched: 6.